Listed below are T cell receptor beta chains from one sample, sequenced in a study of blood T cell repertoires in COVID-19. Only in-frame clones appear in the TCRdb table, and some are missing; sequencing was by immunoSEQ multiplex PCR. The sample lists about 78,000 clones, roughly 84% occurring once. Sequenced material: peripheral blood. The receptors were sampled from a man between 45 and 60 years old with acute or convalescent COVID-19. Each CDR3 is given with its conserved first and last residue. A D gene is named only where the DNA matches it firmly. Rows give clone size only sometimes, using once, few, many, or a class for an expanded clone.

clone_size,d_call,j_call,v_call,cdr3_aa,cdr3_nt
once,TRBD2,TRBJ2-3,TRBV28,CASSPWGTSGNTDTQYF,TGTGCCAGCAGTCCTTGGGGGACTAGCGGAAACACAGATACGCAGTATTTT
NA,NA,TRBJ1-1,TRBV11-1,CASSLLGRNTEAFF,TGTGCCAGCAGCTTACTAGGGAGGAACACTGAAGCTTTCTTT
NA,TRBD1,TRBJ2-7,TRBV28,CASGQGAREQYF,TGTGCCAGCGGACAGGGGGCGAGGGAGCAGTACTTC
NA,TRBD1,TRBJ1-5,TRBV28,CASTPFGQANSNQPQHF,TGTGCCAGCACCCCATTCGGACAGGCGAATAGCAATCAGCCCCAGCATTTT
NA,NA,TRBJ1-6,TRBV19,CASSIQGYNSPLHF,TGTGCCAGTAGTATTCAGGGCTATAATTCACCCCTCCACTTT
NA,TRBD1,TRBJ2-2,TRBV24-1,CATSGHRGRTGELFF,TGTGCCACCAGTGGTCACAGGGGAAGGACCGGGGAGCTGTTTTTT
NA,TRBD2,TRBJ2-7,TRBV5-8,CASSLALTSGYYEQYF,TGTGCCAGCAGCTTAGCACTGACTAGCGGGTACTACGAGCAGTACTTC
NA,NA,TRBJ1-2,TRBV5-6,CASSPGGDYGYTF,TGTGCCAGCAGCCCAGGAGGGGACTATGGCTACACCTTC
NA,NA,TRBJ1-3,TRBV6-5,CASSGGQTSGNTIYF,TGTGCCAGCAGCGGTGGACAGACCTCTGGAAACACCATATATTTT
NA,TRBD1,TRBJ1-5,TRBV19,CASRRQGAGNQPQHF,TGTGCCAGTAGACGACAGGGGGCGGGCAATCAGCCCCAGCATTTT
NA,TRBD1,TRBJ2-1,TRBV24-1,CATSDSTTGKNEQFF,TGTGCCACCAGTGATTCAACGACAGGGAAAAATGAGCAGTTCTTC
once,TRBD2,TRBJ2-3,TRBV10-3,CAIRRGLAGGPLSTDTQYF,TGTGCCATCAGAAGAGGACTAGCGGGAGGTCCTCTTAGCACAGATACGCAGTATTTT
NA,NA,TRBJ1-5,TRBV27,CASSPEAHNQPQHF,TGTGCCAGCAGTCCAGAGGCCCATAATCAGCCCCAGCATTTT
NA,TRBD1,TRBJ1-1,TRBV18,CASSLTGGLTEAFF,TGTGCCAGCTCACTGACAGGGGGCTTGACTGAAGCTTTCTTT
medium-sized,TRBD1,TRBJ2-7,TRBV5-4,CASSLAGTGLSYEQYF,TGTGCCAGCAGCTTGGCCGGGACAGGGTTGAGCTACGAGCAGTACTTC
NA,NA,TRBJ1-5,TRBV28,CASSLTGNNQPQHF,TGTGCCAGCAGTTTAACGGGAAACAATCAGCCCCAGCATTTT